This T cell receptor (beta chain) appears in the sequencing data of a study of OX40 agonist ivuxolimab in advanced cancers. On the study more broadly: Treatment received earlier with anti-PD-1, anti-PD-L1 or anti-CTLA-4 agents was allowed, and under 50% had some.

The repertoire was sequenced with immunoSEQ multiplex PCR; TCRdb's copy has only in-frame clones and lacks some. The top ten hold about a tenth of the sample, which has some 43,000 clones, 80% to 90% seen once. Patients were ineligible given autoimmune disease history or systemic immunosuppression. Blood draws occurred at baseline, cycle 4 day 1, and cycle 7 day 1. Trimming removed 0 bases at V and 3 bases at J, with 8 bases between. Germline V lookup: CDR1 SGDLS, CDR2 YYNGEE. The CDR3 covers 14 residues. This clone came up once. The identical CDR3 is also encoded by other nucleotide sequences in the sample.

This clonotype was obtained from an adult with an advanced solid tumor such as melanoma, head and neck, liver or kidney cancer. V is TRBV9 and J is TRBJ2-3; maybe TRBD1 (5 bases). The sequences come from CD4+ or CD8+ T cells sorted from blood, collected in a trial of the OX40 agonist ivuxolimab. The CDR3 loop is CASSVEGSTDTQYF. The CDR3 DNA follows: TGTGCCAGCAGCGTAGAGGGGTCGACAGATACGCAGTATTTT. Combining the CDR3 with reference TRBV9 and TRBJ2-3 gives the whole variable domain DSGVTQTPKHLITATGQRVTLRCSPRSGDLSVYWYQQSLDQGLQFLIQYYNGEERAKGNILERFSAQQFPDLHSELNLSSLELGDSALYFCASSVEGSTDTQYFGPGTRLTVL.